Listed here are 19 T cell receptor beta chains from one sample, sequenced in a study of blood T cell repertoires in COVID-19. Produced via immunoSEQ multiplex PCR; TCRdb's table is partial and in-frame only. The sample has around 100,000 clones; 80% are singletons. The sample taken for sequencing was peripheral blood. The source of these receptors is a woman in her 70s with acute or convalescent COVID-19.

DNA of the CDR3: TGTGCCAGCTCGACAGACCCTATGGGCTATGGCTACACCTTC. Protein product: CASSTDPMGYGYTF. The rearrangement joins TRBV18 to TRBJ1-2, with D tentatively TRBD1 (5 bases). The V and J ends lost 6 bases and 4 bases respectively, with 15 bases between them. Germline V gives CDR1 KGHSH, CDR2 LQKENI. The length of the CDR3 is 14 residues.

The chain uses TRBV5-1 and TRBJ2-1, with 7 bases lining up with TRBD1. This CDR3 has 11 amino acids. From germline, CDR1 is SGHRS and CDR2 YFSETQ. Trimming took 4 bases from V and 9 from J; bases not matched to a gene: 1. The DNA of the CDR3 is TGCGCCAGCAGCGACAGGGTTGAGCAGTTCTTC. Translation: CASSDRVEQFF.

This chain connects TRBV6-2 or TRBV6-3 to TRBJ2-5, with D hard to call. V was trimmed by 5 bases and J by 5 bases, leaving 12 bases between them. The CDR3 length is 13 residues. In germline, CDR1 is MNHEY, CDR2 SVGEGT. The CDR3 DNA sequence: TGTGCCAGCAGTGAGAGGCACCGGGAGACCCAGTACTTC. Encoded protein: CASSERHRETQYF.

The chain carries TRBV6-2 or TRBV6-3 and TRBJ1-5, with 9 nucleotides matching TRBD1. Germline CDR1 MNHEY, CDR2 SVGEGT. The CDR3 extends over 19 amino acids. Trimming removed 5 bases from V and 1 base from J; junction bases left unmatched: 15. CDR3: CASSLLPGQGGFSNQPQHF. Here the CDR3 DNA reads TGTGCCAGCAGTCTCCTACCGGGACAGGGAGGTTTCAGCAATCAGCCCCAGCATTTT.

V usage is TRBV30 and J usage is TRBJ2-5, with 8 positions matching TRBD2. V was pared by 0 bases and J by 2 bases, with 20 bases of the junction left unmatched. The CDR3 contains 20 residues. CDR1 GTSNPN and CDR2 SVGIG come from the germline V gene (reference sequence). CDR3 sequence (DNA): TGTGCCTGGAGTGTAGGGTCCCTTCTGGGCGGGGGGCCAAGTCAAGAGACCCAGTACTTC. Its translation: CAWSVGSLLGGGPSQETQYF.

This rearrangement joins TRBV2 to TRBJ2-2; 13 bases map to TRBD2. Germline CDR1 is SNHLY and CDR2 is FYNNEI. The CDR3 is 15 amino acids. The ends lost 7 bases at V and 4 bases at J; junction bases unmatched: 3. The CDR3 protein is CASKGLAGSTGELFF. The DNA of the CDR3 is TGTGCCAGCAAGGGACTAGCGGGGAGCACCGGGGAGCTGTTTTTT.

The chain couples TRBV2 to TRBJ1-5, with D possibly being TRBD1 (5 bases). Germline V lookup: CDR1 SNHLY, CDR2 FYNNEI. The CDR3 length is 12 residues. Trimming pared 6 bases from V and 4 bases from J, leaving 7 bases between. In nucleotides, the CDR3 is TGTGCCAGCAGGCGACAGAATCAGCCCCAGCATTTT. As protein: CASRRQNQPQHF.

About this clone itself: A junction boundary mismatches the germline segment, possibly from a read error. The V gene is TRBV19, the J gene TRBJ1-1, with 10 bases fitting TRBD1. There are 14 residues in the CDR3. Germline assignment: CDR1 LNHDA and CDR2 SQIVND (reference sequence). CDR3 region: CASRIGQGDFEAFF. For the CDR3, the DNA is TGTGCCAGTAGGATAGGACAGGGGGATTTTGAAGCTTTCTTT.

This rearrangement joins TRBV12-3 or TRBV12-4 to TRBJ1-1; possible D gene TRBD1, 6 bases. V gave up 6 bases and J gave up 7 bases, with 15 bases separating them. The CDR3 is 13 residues long. The CDR3 loop is CASSPVLTGEAFF. The DNA of the CDR3 is TGTGCCAGCAGCCCGGTTCTGACAGGTGAAGCTTTCTTT.

This clone appeared a few times. J is TRBJ1-1 and V is TRBV28; 7 bases agree with TRBD1. Germline CDR1 reads MDHEN; CDR2 reads SYDVKM. This CDR3 region has 14 residues. The V and J ends lost 5 bases and 5 bases, in that order; junction bases with no gene match: 8. Here the CDR3 DNA reads TGTGCCAGCAGTATCCAGGGGGTTGGGACTGAAGCTTTCTTT. It encodes CASSIQGVGTEAFF.

The chain combines TRBV5-6 with TRBJ1-3, with 9 bases aligning to TRBD1. V gave up 4 bases and J gave up 4 bases; unmatched junction bases: 9. Per the germline V gene, CDR1 is SGHDT and CDR2 is YYEEEE. The CDR3 is 16 residues long. CDR3 DNA: TGTGCCAGCAGCCCCGGGACAGGGTTACTGGGAAACACCATATATTTT. Protein sequence: CASSPGTGLLGNTIYF.

The chain carries TRBV11-2 and TRBJ2-6, with 7 bases lining up with TRBD1. V lost 4 bases to trimming and J lost 2 bases; unmatched junction nucleotides: 2. Germline CDR1 reads SGHAT; CDR2 reads FQNNGV. The CDR3 length is 15 residues. CDR3 protein: CASSSDRAGANVLTF. As DNA, the CDR3 is TGTGCCAGCAGCTCCGACAGGGCTGGGGCCAACGTCCTGACTTTC.

This clone occurred many times. The rearrangement joins TRBV2 to TRBJ1-3; D not certain. The germline V gene has CDR1 SNHLY and CDR2 FYNNEI. Trimming left V 10 bases short and J 0 bases short, with 13 bases between. This CDR3 spans 14 amino acids. The CDR3 bases are TGTGCCACTGAGGCCCCCCTCTCTGGAAACACCATATATTTT. Encoded protein: CATEAPLSGNTIYF.

The chain links TRBV18 to TRBJ1-3; D possibly corresponds to TRBD1 (5 bases). CDR3 length equals 13 residues. V lost 6 bases, J lost 4 bases, and 10 bases lay in between. Looked up from germline, CDR1 is KGHSH and CDR2 is LQKENI. CDR3 sequence: CASSTRAGNTIYF. The CDR3 nucleotides read TGTGCCAGCTCTACCAGGGCCGGAAACACCATATATTTT.

The sample holds one count of this clone. The V and J genes are TRBV19 and TRBJ1-4; D uncertain. The CDR3 runs to 13 residues. In germline, CDR1 is LNHDA, CDR2 SQIVND (reference sequence). The V and J ends lost 7 bases and 6 bases respectively, with 12 bases between them. The CDR3 loop reads CASKEGADEKLFF. CDR3 in DNA: TGTGCCAGTAAGGAGGGAGCGGATGAAAAACTGTTTTTT.

This clone was recorded a few times. The rearrangement joins TRBV6-2 or TRBV6-3 to TRBJ1-6, with unresolved D. Trimming stripped 4 bases from V and 0 bases from J, with 16 bases between. CDR3 length equals 18 residues. CDR1 and CDR2 from the germline V gene are MNHEY and SVGEGT. The CDR3 loop is CASSSLGLSSSYNSPLHF. The DNA for the CDR3 is TGTGCCAGCAGTTCCCTTGGACTCTCGAGCTCCTATAATTCACCCCTCCACTTT.

The rearrangement joins TRBV6-1 to TRBJ1-4, with TRBD1 matching 7 bases. This CDR3 is built from 14 residues. Germline loops: CDR1 MNHNS, CDR2 SASEGT. V shed 3 bases, J shed 4 bases, and the junction held 2 bases outside the gene matches. The CDR3 reads CASSEDRRNEKLFF. For the CDR3, the DNA is TGTGCCAGCAGTGAGGACAGGCGTAATGAAAAACTGTTTTTT.

J is TRBJ2-4 and V is TRBV27; TRBD1 is a possible D gene (6 bases). Germline V gene lookup returns CDR1 MNHEY and CDR2 SMNVEV (reference sequence). V was pared by 2 bases and J by 7 bases, with 15 bases between. This CDR3 is 15 amino acids long. In DNA, the CDR3 is TGTGCCAGCAGTTTAGCGACGGACCAGGGGAACATTCAGTACTTC. The encoded protein is CASSLATDQGNIQYF.

The CDR3 sequence: CASSPGRAGGFTDTQYF. The CDR3, as DNA: TGTGCCAGCAGTCCCGGGAGAGCGGGGGGGTTTACAGATACGCAGTATTTT. V usage is TRBV6-2 or TRBV6-3 and J usage is TRBJ2-3; TRBD2 agrees at 10 bases. Germline CDR1 is MNHEY and CDR2 is SVGEGT. The J segment lost 3 bases and the V segment lost 5 bases, leaving 11 bases of the junction unmatched. The CDR3 spans 17 residues.